This T cell receptor beta chain was observed in a study of blood T cell repertoires in COVID-19. Method: immunoSEQ multiplex PCR; TCRdb's copy keeps in-frame clones and lacks some. Seen here are about 240,000 clones, 70% to 90% observed once, and the top ten hold 2.5% to 3.5%. The CDR3 loop spans 15 amino acids. The germline V gene has CDR1 SQVTM and CDR2 ANQGSEA. Trimming took 1 base from V and 6 from J, leaving 19 bases between them. Living in under 30 US areas, the participants were between roughly 18 and 89 years of age. The chain joins TRBV29-1 to TRBJ2-7; D might be TRBD2 (5 bases). The sequence came from a woman aged 40 to 50 with acute COVID-19. The sequencing input was PBMCs or T cells enriched from blood (not recorded which). The CDR3 DNA reads TGCAGCGTTGAAGGAGGTGTCGCGGGTAGTACCGAGCAGTACTTC. Translating gives CSVEGGVAGSTEQYF.